The entry that follows covers one T cell receptor beta chain sequence. Its target is not known. This specimen comes from a study of cytomegalovirus exposure and HLA in healthy donors. Study results and limitations: Investigators reported 164 TCR beta chains as tied to cytomegalovirus.

CDR1 is LGHNA, CDR2 YSLEER, per germline. CDR3 size: 17 residues. With 4 bases clipped from V and 1 base from J, the junction kept 9 bases outside the gene matches. PCR was performed using 60 Vbeta and 13 Jbeta primers. Only in-frame clones appear in the TCRdb table, and some are missing; sequencing was by immunoSEQ multiplex PCR. The data show 95,000 to 150,000 clones, with around 85% seen just once and under 5% held by the top ten. V gene TRBV4-3 combines with J gene TRBJ2-4; 8 nucleotides align to TRBD2. Sequenced material: PBMCs. This TCR derives from a man younger than 35 in good health and CMV-seropositive. This chain's CDR3 is CASSPTVAGNAKNIQYF. The CDR3 coding sequence is TGCGCCAGCAGCCCGACGGTAGCGGGAAATGCCAAAAACATTCAGTACTTC.